Only a few counts were recorded for the clone carrying this TCR beta chain. The antigen remains unidentified. This specimen belongs to a study of CD8 T cells in ankylosing spondylitis. One entry per CDR3 protein results from TCRdb running MiXCR on the 5' RACE reads. This table has 200,000 to 250,000 distinct CDR3 sequences, around 20% appearing once. Whole-study results and caveats: For ankylosing spondylitis blood, a TCR beta motif of about eight highly homologous variants appeared characteristic.

Germline CDR1 is DFQATT and CDR2 is SNEGSKA (reference sequence). Trimming stripped 4 bases from V and 2 bases from J, with 16 bases between. The CDR3 is made up of 15 amino acids. The gene calls are TRBV20-1 and TRBJ2-3, with D hard to call. The sample was blood, either unsorted or a sorted T cell fraction (not recorded which). This TCR was sampled from a male donor with ankylosing spondylitis. The CDR3: CSATILKSHTDTQYF. DNA for the CDR3: TGCAGTGCTACCATCCTGAAGAGTCACACAGATACGCAGTATTTT.